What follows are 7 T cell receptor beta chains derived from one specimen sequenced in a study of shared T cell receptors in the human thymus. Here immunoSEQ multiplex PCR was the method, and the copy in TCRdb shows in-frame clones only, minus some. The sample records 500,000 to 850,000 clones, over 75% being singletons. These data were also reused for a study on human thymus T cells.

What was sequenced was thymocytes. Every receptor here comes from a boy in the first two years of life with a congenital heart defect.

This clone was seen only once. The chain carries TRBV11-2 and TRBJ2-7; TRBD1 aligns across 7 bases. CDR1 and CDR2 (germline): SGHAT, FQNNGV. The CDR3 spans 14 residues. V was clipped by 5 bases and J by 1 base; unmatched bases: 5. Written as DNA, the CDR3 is TGTGCCAGCAGCCAATCAGGGGGTTCCTACGAGCAGTACTTC. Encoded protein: CASSQSGGSYEQYF.

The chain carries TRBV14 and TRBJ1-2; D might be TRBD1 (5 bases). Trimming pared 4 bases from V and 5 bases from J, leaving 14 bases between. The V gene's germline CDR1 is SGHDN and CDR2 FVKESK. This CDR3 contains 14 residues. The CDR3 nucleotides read TGTGCCAGCAGCCCCCGTGTGGGGCGATATGGCTACACCTTC. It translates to CASSPRVGRYGYTF.

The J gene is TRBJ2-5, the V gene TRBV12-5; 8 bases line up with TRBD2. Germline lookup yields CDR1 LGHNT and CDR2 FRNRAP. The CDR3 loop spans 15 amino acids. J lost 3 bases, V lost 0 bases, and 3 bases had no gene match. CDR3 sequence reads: CASGLVGSGKETQYF. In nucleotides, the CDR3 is TGTGCTAGTGGTTTGGTCGGTAGCGGGAAAGAGACCCAGTACTTC.

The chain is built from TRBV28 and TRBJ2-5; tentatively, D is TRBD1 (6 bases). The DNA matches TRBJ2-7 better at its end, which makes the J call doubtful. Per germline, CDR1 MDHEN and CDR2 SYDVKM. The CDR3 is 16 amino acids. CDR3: CASSQGTPFQHYEQYF. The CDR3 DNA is TGTGCCAGCAGCCAGGGGACGCCCTTCCAACACTACGAGCAGTACTTC.

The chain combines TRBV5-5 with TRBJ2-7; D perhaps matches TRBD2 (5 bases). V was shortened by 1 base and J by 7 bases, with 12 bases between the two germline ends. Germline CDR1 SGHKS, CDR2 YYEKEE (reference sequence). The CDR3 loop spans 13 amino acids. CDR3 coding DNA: TGTGCCAGCAGCTTGAAACGGGGAAGTGAGCAGTACTTC. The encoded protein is CASSLKRGSEQYF.

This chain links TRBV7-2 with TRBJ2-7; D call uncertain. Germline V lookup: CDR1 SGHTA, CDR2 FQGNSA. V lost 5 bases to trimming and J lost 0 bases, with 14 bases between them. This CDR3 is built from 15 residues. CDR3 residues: CASSQRFASSYEQYF. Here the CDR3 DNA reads TGTGCCAGCAGCCAGAGGTTTGCCAGCTCCTACGAGCAGTACTTC.

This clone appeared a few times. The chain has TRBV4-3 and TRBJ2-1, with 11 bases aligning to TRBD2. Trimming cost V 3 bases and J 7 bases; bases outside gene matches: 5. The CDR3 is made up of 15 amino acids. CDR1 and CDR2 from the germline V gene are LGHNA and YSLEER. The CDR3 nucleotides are TGCGCCAGCAGCCACCTAGCGGGGGGTGGTAATGAGCAGTTCTTC. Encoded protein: CASSHLAGGGNEQFF.